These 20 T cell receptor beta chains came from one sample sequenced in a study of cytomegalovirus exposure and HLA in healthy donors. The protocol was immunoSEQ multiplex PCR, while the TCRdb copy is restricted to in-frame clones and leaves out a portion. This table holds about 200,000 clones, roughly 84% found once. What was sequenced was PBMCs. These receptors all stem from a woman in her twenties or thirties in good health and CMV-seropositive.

CDR3 in amino acids: CASSLSVRPSYEQYF. The CDR3 DNA reads TGTGCCAGCAGCTTAAGCGTTCGACCCTCCTACGAGCAGTACTTC. This chain links TRBV11-2 with TRBJ2-7, with no clear D. The ends were cut back, 2 bases at V and 0 bases at J, with 11 bases in the middle. Germline V gene lookup returns CDR1 SGHAT and CDR2 FQNNGV. The CDR3 spans 15 residues.

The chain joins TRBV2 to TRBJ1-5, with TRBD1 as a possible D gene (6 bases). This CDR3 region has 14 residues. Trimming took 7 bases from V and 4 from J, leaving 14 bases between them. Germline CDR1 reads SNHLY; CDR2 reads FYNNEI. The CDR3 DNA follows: TGTGCCAGCAAATTAGGGGGAGAGAATCAGCCCCAGCATTTT. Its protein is CASKLGGENQPQHF.

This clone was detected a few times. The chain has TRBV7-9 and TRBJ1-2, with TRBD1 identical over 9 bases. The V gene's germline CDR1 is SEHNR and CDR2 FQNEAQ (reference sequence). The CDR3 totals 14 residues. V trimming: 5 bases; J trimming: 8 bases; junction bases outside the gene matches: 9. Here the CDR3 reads CASSNGTGLRGYTF. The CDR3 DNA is TGTGCCAGCAGCAACGGGACAGGGTTACGCGGCTACACCTTC.

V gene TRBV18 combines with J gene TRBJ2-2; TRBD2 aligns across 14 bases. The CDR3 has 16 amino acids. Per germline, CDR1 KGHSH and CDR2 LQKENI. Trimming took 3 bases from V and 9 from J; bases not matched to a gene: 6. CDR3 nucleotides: TGTGCCAGCTCACCGGCCGGACTAGCGGGAGGTTGGGAGCTGTTTTTT. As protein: CASSPAGLAGGWELFF.

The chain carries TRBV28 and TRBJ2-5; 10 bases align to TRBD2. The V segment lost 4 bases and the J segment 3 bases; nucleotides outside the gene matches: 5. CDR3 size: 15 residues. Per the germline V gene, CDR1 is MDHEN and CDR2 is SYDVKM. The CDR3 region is CASSSSGREEETQYF. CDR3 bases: TGTGCCAGCAGTTCCAGCGGGAGGGAAGAAGAGACCCAGTACTTC. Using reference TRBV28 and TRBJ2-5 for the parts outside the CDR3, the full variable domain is DVKVTQSSRYLVKRTGEKVFLECVQDMDHENMFWYRQDPGLGLRLIYFSYDVKMKEKGDIPEGYSVSREKKERFSLILESASTNQTSMYLCASSSSGREEETQYFGPGTRLLVL.

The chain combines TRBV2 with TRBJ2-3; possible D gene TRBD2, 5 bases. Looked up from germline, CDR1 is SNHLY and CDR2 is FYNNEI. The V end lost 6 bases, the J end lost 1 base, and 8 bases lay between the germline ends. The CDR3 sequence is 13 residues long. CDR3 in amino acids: CASSTGGTDTQYF. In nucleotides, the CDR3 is TGTGCCAGCAGCACCGGGGGCACAGATACGCAGTATTTT.

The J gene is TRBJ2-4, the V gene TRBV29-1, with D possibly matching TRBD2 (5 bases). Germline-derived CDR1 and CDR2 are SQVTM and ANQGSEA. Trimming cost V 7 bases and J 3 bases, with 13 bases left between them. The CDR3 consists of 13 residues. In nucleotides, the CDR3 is TGCAGCGCCGAAGGTGGACTCAAAAACATTCAGTACTTC. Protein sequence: CSAEGGLKNIQYF.

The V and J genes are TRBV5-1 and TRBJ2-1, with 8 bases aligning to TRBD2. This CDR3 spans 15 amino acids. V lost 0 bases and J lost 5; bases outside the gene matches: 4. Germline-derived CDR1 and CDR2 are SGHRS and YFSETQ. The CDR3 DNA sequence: TGCGCCAGCAGCTTGGATTACGGGAGGGACAATGAGCAGTTCTTC. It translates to CASSLDYGRDNEQFF.

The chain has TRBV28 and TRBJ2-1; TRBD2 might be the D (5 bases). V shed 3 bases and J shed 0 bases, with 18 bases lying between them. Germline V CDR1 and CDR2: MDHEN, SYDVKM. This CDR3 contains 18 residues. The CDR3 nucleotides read TGTGCCAGCAGTTTCATCGGAAGGAGCGGTAGCTCCTACAATGAGCAGTTCTTC. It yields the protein CASSFIGRSGSSYNEQFF.

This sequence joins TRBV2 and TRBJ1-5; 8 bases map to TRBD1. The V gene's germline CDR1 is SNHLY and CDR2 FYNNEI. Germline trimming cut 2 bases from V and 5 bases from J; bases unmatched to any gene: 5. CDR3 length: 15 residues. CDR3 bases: TGTGCCAGCAGTGAAAATAGACAGGGGTATCAGCCCCAGCATTTT. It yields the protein CASSENRQGYQPQHF.

In nucleotides, the CDR3 is TGTGCCAGCAGCCAAGACCCAGGGTTGGCCGACACTGAAGCTTTCTTT. It specifies CASSQDPGLADTEAFF. The chain joins TRBV4-2 to TRBJ1-1; D might be TRBD1 (5 bases). Per the germline V gene, CDR1 is LGHNA and CDR2 is YNFKEQ. V was shortened by 0 bases and J by 3 bases, with 14 bases between the two germline ends. CDR3 length equals 16 residues.

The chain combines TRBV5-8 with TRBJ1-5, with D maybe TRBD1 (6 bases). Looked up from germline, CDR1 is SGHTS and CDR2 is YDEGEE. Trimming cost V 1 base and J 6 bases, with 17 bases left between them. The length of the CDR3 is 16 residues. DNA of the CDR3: TGTGCCAGCAGCTTGTTGTTCAGGGGCAATGGTCAGCCCCAGCATTTT. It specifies CASSLLFRGNGQPQHF. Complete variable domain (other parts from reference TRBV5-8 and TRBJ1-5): EAGVTQSPTHLIKTRGQQATLRCSPISGHTSVYWYQQALGLGLQFLLWYDEGEERNRGNFPPRFSGRQFPNYSSELNVNALELEDSALYLCASSLLFRGNGQPQHFGDGTRLSIL.

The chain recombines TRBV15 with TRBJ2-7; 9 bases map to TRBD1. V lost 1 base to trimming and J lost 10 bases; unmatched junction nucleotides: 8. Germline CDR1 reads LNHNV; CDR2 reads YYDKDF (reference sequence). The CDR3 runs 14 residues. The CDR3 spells CATSRGWTGVSQYF. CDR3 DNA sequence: TGTGCCACCAGCAGAGGATGGACAGGGGTGTCCCAGTACTTC. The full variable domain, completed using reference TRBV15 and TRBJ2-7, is DAMVIQNPRYQVTQFGKPVTLSCSQTLNHNVMYWYQQKSSQAPKLLFHYYDKDFNNEADTPDNFQSRRPNTSFCFLDIRSPGLGDTAMYLCATSRGWTGVSQYFGPGTRLTVT.

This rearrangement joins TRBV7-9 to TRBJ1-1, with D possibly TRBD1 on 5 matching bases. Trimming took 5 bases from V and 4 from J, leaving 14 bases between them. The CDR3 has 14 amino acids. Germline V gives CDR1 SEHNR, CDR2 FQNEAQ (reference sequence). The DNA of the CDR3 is TGTGCCAGCAGCGCCTTACGAGACAGCACTGAAGCTTTCTTT. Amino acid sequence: CASSALRDSTEAFF.

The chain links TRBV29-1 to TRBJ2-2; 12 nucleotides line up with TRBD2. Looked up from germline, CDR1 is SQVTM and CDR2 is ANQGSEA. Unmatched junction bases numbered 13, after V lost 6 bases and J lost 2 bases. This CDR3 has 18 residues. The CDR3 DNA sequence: TGCAGCGTCCTGGGACTAGCGGGTTCCCTCTTCAACACCGGGGAGCTGTTTTTT. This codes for CSVLGLAGSLFNTGELFF.

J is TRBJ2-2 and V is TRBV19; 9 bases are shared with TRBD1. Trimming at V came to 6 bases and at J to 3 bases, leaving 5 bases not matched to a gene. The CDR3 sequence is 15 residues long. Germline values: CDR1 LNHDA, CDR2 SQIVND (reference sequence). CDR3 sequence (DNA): TGTGCCAGTAGGGGGGGACAGGGTTACACCGGGGAGCTGTTTTTT. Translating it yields CASRGGQGYTGELFF.

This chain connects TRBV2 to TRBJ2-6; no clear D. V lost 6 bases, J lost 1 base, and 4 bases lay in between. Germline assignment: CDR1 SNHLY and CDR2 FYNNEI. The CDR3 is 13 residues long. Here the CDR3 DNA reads TGTGCCAGCAGGTTATCTGGGGCCAACGTCCTGACTTTC. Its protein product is CASRLSGANVLTF.

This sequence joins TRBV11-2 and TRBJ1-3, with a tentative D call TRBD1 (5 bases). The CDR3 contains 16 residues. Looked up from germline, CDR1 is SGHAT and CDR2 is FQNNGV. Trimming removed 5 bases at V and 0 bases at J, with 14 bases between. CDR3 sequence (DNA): TGTGCCAGCAGCATTCTACGACAGAGCTCTGGAAACACCATATATTTT. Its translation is CASSILRQSSGNTIYF.

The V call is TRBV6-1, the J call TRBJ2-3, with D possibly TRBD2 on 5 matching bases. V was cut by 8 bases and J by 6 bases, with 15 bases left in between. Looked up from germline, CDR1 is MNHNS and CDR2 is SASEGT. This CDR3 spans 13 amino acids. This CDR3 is CASDVRGWDTQYF. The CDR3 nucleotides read TGTGCCAGCGACGTTCGGGGTTGGGATACGCAGTATTTT.

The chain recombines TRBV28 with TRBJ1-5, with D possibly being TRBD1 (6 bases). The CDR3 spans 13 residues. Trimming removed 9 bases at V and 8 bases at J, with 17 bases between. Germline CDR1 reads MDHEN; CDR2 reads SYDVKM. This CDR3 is CASSTGSYKPQHF. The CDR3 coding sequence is TGTGCCAGTAGTACAGGGAGTTACAAGCCCCAGCATTTT.